Reported below is one TCR beta chain. Authors' processing steps: Scientists estimated how many nucleated cells there were by amplifying reference gene primers. Only in-frame clones appear in the TCRdb table, and some are missing; sequencing was by immunoSEQ multiplex PCR. V and J calls plus clone size are reproduced from that table; the DNA served to infer D and trimming. The data show roughly 320,000 clones, approximately 85% seen once. The data stem from a study of blood T cell repertoires in COVID-19. Background on the study: Specimens from acute and convalescent COVID-19 originated in the United States, Italy and Spain. The cDNA or gDNA used as material had been derived from T cells, B-cell-depleted T cells, or PBMCs.

J gave up 5 bases and V 2 bases, and 11 bases lay outside the gene matches. CDR1 SGHRS and CDR2 YFSETQ come from the germline V gene. The CDR3 has 18 amino acids. The specimen sequenced was peripheral blood. The V gene is TRBV5-1, the J gene TRBJ2-2, with 11 bases identical to TRBD1. The sequence came from a human donor in a cohort sampled during active COVID-19. CDR3 nucleotide sequence: TGCGCCAGCAGCTTTCGGGACAGGGGGTATTCAAGTACCGGGGAGCTGTTTTTT. Translated, it gives CASSFRDRGYSSTGELFF.